One and the same sample provided the 17 T cell receptor beta chains below, sequenced in a study of metastatic and nonmetastatic thyroid tumors. MiXCR reprocessed the PCR reads for TCRdb. The table includes around 50,000 clones, roughly 30% detected once. Every patient underwent thyroid surgery untreated. Sequencing was performed on blood. The receptor source for this set is a female donor with papillary thyroid cancer or a benign thyroid nodule (not recorded which). Some clones in this sample may be carry-over from other donors' samples.

Concerning this clone itself: At one boundary the junction diverges from the germline segment, which might be a read error. The chain is built from TRBV7-9 and TRBJ1-4, with TRBD1 matching 10 bases. The CDR3 length is 14 residues. CDR1 and CDR2 (germline): SEHNR, FQNEAQ (reference sequence). The DNA for the CDR3 is TGTGCCAGCAGCTACTGGGACAGGGGAGGAAAAACTGTTTTT. Its translation is CASSYWDRGGKTVF.

The rearrangement uses TRBV18 and TRBJ2-7; 10 bases agree with TRBD1. Germline V CDR1 and CDR2: KGHSH, LQKENI. Trimming at V came to 3 bases and at J to 5 bases, leaving 4 bases not matched to a gene. The CDR3 loop spans 14 amino acids. CDR3 protein: CASSPTGGAHEQYF. As DNA, the CDR3 is TGTGCCAGCTCACCGACAGGGGGCGCCCACGAGCAGTACTTC.

In its sample, this clone was seen a few times. The chain employs TRBV27 and TRBJ2-1; TRBD1 might be the D (6 bases). The CDR3 totals 12 residues. V lost 8 bases and J lost 7, with 12 bases in between. CDR1 MNHEY and CDR2 SMNVEV come from the germline V gene (reference sequence). The CDR3 sequence is CASRSTGNEQFF. The CDR3 region has the DNA TGTGCCAGCCGGTCTACAGGGAATGAGCAGTTCTTC.

The chain uses TRBV29-1 and TRBJ2-1, with D perhaps TRBD1 or TRBD2 (6 bases each). The CDR3 is 12 amino acids. CDR1 and CDR2 from the germline V gene are SQVTM and ANQGSEA. The V gene lost 4 bases and the J gene lost 7 bases, with 11 bases spanning the gap. The CDR3 reads CSVGGARNEQFF. The CDR3 nucleotides read TGCAGCGTTGGGGGGGCTAGGAATGAGCAGTTCTTC.

The chain recombines TRBV6-1 with TRBJ2-7; 8 nucleotides match TRBD1. This CDR3 region has 12 residues. Germline loops: CDR1 MNHNS, CDR2 SASEGT. V gave up 6 bases and J gave up 3 bases; unmatched junction bases: 1. Here the CDR3 reads CASRDRVYEQYF. The CDR3 bases are TGTGCCAGCAGGGACAGGGTCTACGAGCAGTACTTC.

This clone was seen just once. This rearrangement joins TRBV7-2 to TRBJ1-3; the D is unclear. CDR1 is SGHTA and CDR2 is FQGNSA in the germline V gene. Deletions cut 6 bases from V and 0 bases from J, with 9 bases between. The CDR3 extends over 14 amino acids. The CDR3, as DNA: TGTGCCAGCAGTCCACTGTACTCTGGAAACACCATATATTTT. This encodes CASSPLYSGNTIYF.

This clone has a count of ten or more. The V call is TRBV19, the J call TRBJ2-5; D is ambiguous. The CDR3 is made up of 13 amino acids. V lost 3 bases and J 4 bases, leaving 9 bases between the germline ends. Per the germline V gene, CDR1 is LNHDA and CDR2 is SQIVND (reference sequence). The CDR3 loop is CASSMYARETQYF. The CDR3 nucleotides read TGTGCCAGTAGTATGTACGCCCGAGAGACCCAGTACTTC.

This clone has a handful of counts. The chain couples TRBV6-1 to TRBJ2-1, with 12 bases identical to TRBD1. The CDR3 has 14 amino acids. The V segment lost 5 bases and the J segment 8 bases; nucleotides outside the gene matches: 4. The V gene's germline CDR1 is MNHNS and CDR2 SASEGT. Here the CDR3 reads CASSRDRGHHEQFF. The CDR3 DNA is TGTGCCAGCAGTAGGGACAGGGGGCACCATGAGCAGTTCTTC.

The chain has TRBV18 and TRBJ2-5; D may be TRBD1 (6 bases). The length of the CDR3 is 14 residues. Germline V gene lookup returns CDR1 KGHSH and CDR2 LQKENI. Trimming pared 3 bases from V and 4 bases from J, leaving 12 bases between. The CDR3 DNA follows: TGTGCCAGCTCACCGTACCAGGGGCGAGAGACCCAGTACTTC. It is translated as CASSPYQGRETQYF.

The chain combines TRBV19 with TRBJ1-2; D is uncertain. Per the germline V gene, CDR1 is LNHDA and CDR2 is SQIVND (reference sequence). V was trimmed by 5 bases and J by 1 base, leaving 11 bases between them. The CDR3 is 14 amino acids. The CDR3 DNA reads as TGTGCCAGTAGTGGAACATCACGTAACTATGGCTACACCTTC. This translates into CASSGTSRNYGYTF.

In this sample, this clone turned up once. The V call is TRBV5-1, the J call TRBJ2-7; TRBD2 might be the D (5 bases). V was clipped by 2 bases and J by 1 base, with 7 bases between them. The germline V gene has CDR1 SGHRS and CDR2 YFSETQ. CDR3 length: 13 residues. The CDR3, as DNA: TGCGCCAGCAGCTTAGCGGTTTCCTACGAGCAGTACTTC. Protein sequence: CASSLAVSYEQYF.

This clone was counted ten times or more. Germline and junction disagree at one end, which may indicate a read error. The V and J genes are TRBV20-1 and TRBJ1-4, with TRBD1 as a possible D gene (6 bases). Germline V gene sequence: CDR1 DFQATT, CDR2 SNEGSKA (reference sequence). The CDR3 is 16 amino acids. For the CDR3, the DNA is TGCAGTGCTAGATTCCCCTTGACAGGATTAAATGGAAAACTGTTTTTT. Its protein is CSARFPLTGLNGKLFF.

This clone is deemed medium-sized. This chain links TRBV19 with TRBJ2-2; 8 bases fit TRBD2. This CDR3 has 15 residues. From germline, CDR1 is LNHDA and CDR2 SQIVND (reference sequence). Trimming at V came to 5 bases and at J to 2 bases, leaving 4 bases not matched to a gene. This CDR3 reads CASSPSGFNTGELFF. The CDR3 DNA sequence: TGTGCCAGTAGTCCTAGCGGGTTCAACACCGGGGAGCTGTTTTTT.

This clone came up a few times. Other DNA sequences in the same sample also yield this CDR3. The chain joins TRBV6-2 or TRBV6-3 to TRBJ2-1; 10 nucleotides match TRBD2. J gave up 7 bases and V 0 bases, and 6 bases lay outside the gene matches. Germline V gene sequence: CDR1 MNHEY, CDR2 SVGEGT. This CDR3 region has 16 residues. CDR3 residues: CASSYSASGSYNEQFF. The CDR3 bases are TGTGCCAGCAGTTACTCGGCTAGCGGGAGTTATAATGAGCAGTTCTTC.

The rearrangement links TRBV7-9 to TRBJ1-2; D remains ambiguous. The germline V and J ends were trimmed by 1 base and 2 bases, with 8 bases remaining between them. From germline, CDR1 is SEHNR and CDR2 FQNEAQ (reference sequence). The CDR3 contains 14 residues. The CDR3 region is CASSLGGDNYGYTF. CDR3 nucleotide sequence: TGTGCCAGCAGCTTAGGTGGAGACAACTATGGCTACACCTTC.

The count of this clone is one. The genes are TRBV20-1 and TRBJ2-3, with 11 positions matching TRBD2. This CDR3 comprises 14 residues. Germline values: CDR1 DFQATT, CDR2 SNEGSKA (reference sequence). After removal of 5 bases from V and 2 bases from J, the junction contained 3 bases not matched to a gene. CDR3 in amino acids: CSAGTSGYTDTQYF. CDR3 nucleotide sequence: TGCAGTGCTGGGACTAGCGGTTACACAGATACGCAGTATTTT.

This clone was recorded many times. The J gene is TRBJ2-2, the V gene TRBV11-2; D uncertain. CDR3 length: 15 residues. V lost 5 bases, J lost 1 base, and 11 bases lay in between. CDR1 is SGHAT, CDR2 FQNNGV, per germline. CDR3 residues: CASSPRPLNTGELFF. In DNA form, the CDR3 reads TGTGCCAGCAGCCCAAGACCCTTGAACACCGGGGAGCTGTTTTTT.